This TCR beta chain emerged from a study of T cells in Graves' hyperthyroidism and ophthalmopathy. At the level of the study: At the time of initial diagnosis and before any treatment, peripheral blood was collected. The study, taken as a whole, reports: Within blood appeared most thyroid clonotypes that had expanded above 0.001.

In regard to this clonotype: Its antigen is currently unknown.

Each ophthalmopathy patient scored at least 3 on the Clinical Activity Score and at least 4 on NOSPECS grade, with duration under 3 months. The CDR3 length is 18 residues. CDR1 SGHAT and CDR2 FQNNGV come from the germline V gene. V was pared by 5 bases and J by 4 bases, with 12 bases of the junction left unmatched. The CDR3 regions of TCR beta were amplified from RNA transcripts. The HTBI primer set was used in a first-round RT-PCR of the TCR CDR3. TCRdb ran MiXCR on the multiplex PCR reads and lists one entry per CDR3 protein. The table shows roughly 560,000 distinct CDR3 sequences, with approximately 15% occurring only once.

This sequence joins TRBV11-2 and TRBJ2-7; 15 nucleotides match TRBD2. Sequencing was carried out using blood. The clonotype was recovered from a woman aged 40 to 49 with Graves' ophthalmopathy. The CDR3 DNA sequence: TGTGCCAGCAGCACTATGGGACTAGCGGGAGGACTCGGTTACGAGCAGTACTTC. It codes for CASSTMGLAGGLGYEQYF.